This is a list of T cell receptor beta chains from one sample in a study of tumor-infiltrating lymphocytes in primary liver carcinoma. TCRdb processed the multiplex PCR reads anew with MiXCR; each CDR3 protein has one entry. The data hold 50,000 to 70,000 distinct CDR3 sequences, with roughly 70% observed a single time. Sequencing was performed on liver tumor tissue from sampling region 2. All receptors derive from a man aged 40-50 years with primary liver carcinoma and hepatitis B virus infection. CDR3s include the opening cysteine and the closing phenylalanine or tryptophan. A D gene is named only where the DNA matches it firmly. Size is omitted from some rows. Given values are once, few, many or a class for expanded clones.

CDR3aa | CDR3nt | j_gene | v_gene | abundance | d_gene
CASTLRRGDTEAFF | TGTGCCAGCACCCTACGCCGAGGGGACACTGAAGCTTTCTTT | TRBJ1-1 | TRBV14 | once | .
CASSRTDDEQIF | TGTGCCAGCAGCCGGACTGACGATGAGCAAATCTTC | TRBJ2-1 | TRBV11-2 | . | .
CSGTVSGIYNEQFF | TGCAGCGGGACTGTGAGCGGGATCTACAATGAGCAGTTCTTC | TRBJ2-1 | TRBV29-1 | . | TRBD2
CASTLPETSGLNTGELFF | TGTGCCAGCACTTTACCCGAGACTAGCGGGTTGAACACAGGGGAGTTGTTTTTT | TRBJ2-2 | TRBV12-3/TRBV12-4 | . | TRBD2
CASIGTSGRNTQYF | TGTGCCAGCATTGGGACTAGTGGGCGAAATACGCAGTATTTT | TRBJ2-3 | TRBV2 | . | TRBD2
CASSLGPAGESSYDLYF | TGTGCCAGCAGCTTAGGACCGGCAGGTGAAAGCTCCTATGATCTGTACTTC | TRBJ2-7 | TRBV11-1 | . | .
CSVRDSGLYNEQSF | TGCAGCGTCCGGGATAGTGGCTTATACAATGAGCAGTCCTTC | TRBJ2-1 | TRBV29-1 | . | .
CTSSFAGVMDTGELFF | TGTACCAGCAGCTTTGCGGGAGTCATGGACACCGGGGAGCTGTTTTTT | TRBJ2-2 | TRBV7-8 | . | TRBD2
CASSLLTRQSEAFF | TGTGCCAGCAGCTTGTTGACTCGCCAGAGTGAAGCTTTCTTT | TRBJ1-1 | TRBV11-2 | . | .
CASSLWALAGGSYNEQSF | TGTGCCAGCAGCTTATGGGCACTAGCGGGAGGTTCCTACAATGAGCAGTCATTC | TRBJ2-1 | TRBV11-1 | . | TRBD2
CAITDGVNYGYTF | TGTGCCATCACCGACGGGGTTAACTATGGCTATACCTTC | TRBJ1-2 | TRBV12-3/TRBV12-4 | once | .
CVSSQTHGGGKETQYF | TGTGTAAGCAGCCAAACTCATGGCGGGGGGAAAGAGACCCAGTATTTC | TRBJ2-5 | TRBV11-2 | . | TRBD2
CAGSTSGGRSYEQYF | TGCGCCGGCAGCACATCCGGGGGACGGTCCTACGAGCAGTACTTC | TRBJ2-7 | TRBV5-1 | few | .